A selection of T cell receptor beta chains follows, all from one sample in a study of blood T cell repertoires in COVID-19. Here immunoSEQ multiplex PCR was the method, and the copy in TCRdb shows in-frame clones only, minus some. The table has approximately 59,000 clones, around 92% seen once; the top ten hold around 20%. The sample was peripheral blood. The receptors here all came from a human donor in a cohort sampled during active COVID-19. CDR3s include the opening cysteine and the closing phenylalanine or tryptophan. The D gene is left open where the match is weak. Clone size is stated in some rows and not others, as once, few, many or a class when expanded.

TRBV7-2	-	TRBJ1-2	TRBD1	CASSLALKDRGYGYTF	TGTGCCAGCAGCTTAGCGCTAAAGGACAGGGGCTATGGCTACACCTTC
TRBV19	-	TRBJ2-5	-	CASSNQGLPAPETQYF	TGTGCCAGTAGTAACCAGGGCCTCCCCGCCCCAGAGACCCAGTACTTC
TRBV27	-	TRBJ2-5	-	CASSVQGYTIETQYF	TGTGCCAGCAGCGTCCAGGGATACACGATAGAGACCCAGTACTTC
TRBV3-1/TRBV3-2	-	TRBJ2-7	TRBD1	CASSLLGGDEQYF	TGTGCCAGCAGCCTTCTAGGGGGCGACGAGCAGTACTTC
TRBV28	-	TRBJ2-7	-	CASSISGRTAYEQYF	TGTGCCAGCAGCATATCGGGGAGGACCGCCTACGAGCAGTACTTC
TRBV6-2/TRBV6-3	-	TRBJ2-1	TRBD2	CASSSGGGVYNEQFF	TGTGCCAGCAGCAGCGGGGGGGGTGTCTACAATGAGCAGTTCTTC
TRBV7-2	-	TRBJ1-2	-	CASSFPTVPYGYTF	TGTGCCAGCAGCTTCCCCACAGTTCCCTATGGCTACACCTTC
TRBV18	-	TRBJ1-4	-	CASSPGGDANEKLFF	TGTGCCAGCTCACCAGGAGGGGATGCTAATGAAAAACTGTTTTTT
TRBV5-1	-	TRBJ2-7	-	CASSYRESSYEQYF	TGCGCCAGCAGCTACAGGGAAAGCTCCTACGAGCAGTACTTC
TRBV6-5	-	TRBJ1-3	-	CASSPTGVGNTIYF	TGTGCCAGCAGTCCGACGGGTGTCGGAAACACCATATATTTT
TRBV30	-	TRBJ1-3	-	CAWSGGSGNTIYF	TGTGCCTGGAGCGGGGGCTCTGGAAACACCATATATTTT
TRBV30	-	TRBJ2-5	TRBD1	CAWQRGQGSETQYF	TGTGCCTGGCAGAGGGGGCAGGGATCAGAGACCCAGTACTTC
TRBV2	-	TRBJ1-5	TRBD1	CASSLRQGGQPQHF	TGTGCCAGCAGTCTAAGACAGGGAGGTCAGCCCCAGCATTTT
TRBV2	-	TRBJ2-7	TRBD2	CASSESSGVYTGYF	TGTGCCAGCAGTGAATCCAGCGGGGTCTATACGGGGTACTTC
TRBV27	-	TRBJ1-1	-	CASRKQGIMNTEAFF	TGTGCCAGCAGAAAACAGGGAATAATGAACACTGAAGCTTTCTTT
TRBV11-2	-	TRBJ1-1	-	CASRFEGVTEAFF	TGTGCCAGCAGGTTCGAGGGGGTCACTGAAGCTTTCTTT
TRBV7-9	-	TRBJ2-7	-	CASSATSTSPEQYF	TGTGCCAGCAGCGCGACTAGTACCTCCCCCGAGCAGTACTTC
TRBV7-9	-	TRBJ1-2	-	CASSLDQGPYGYTF	TGTGCCAGCAGCTTAGATCAGGGCCCCTATGGCTACACCTTC
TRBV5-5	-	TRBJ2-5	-	CASRGGEGPHF	TGTGCCAGCAGGGGGGGAGAAGGGCCTCACTTC
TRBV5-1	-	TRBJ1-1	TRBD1	CASSLAAGGEAFF	TGCGCCAGCAGCTTGGCGGCAGGGGGCGAAGCTTTCTTT
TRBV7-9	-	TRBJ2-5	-	CASSLSVLGTARETQYF	TGTGCCAGCAGCTTAAGTGTTCTTGGCACAGCAAGGGAGACCCAGTACTTC
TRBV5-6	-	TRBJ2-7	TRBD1	CASSLADRGYEQYF	TGTGCCAGCAGCTTGGCGGACAGGGGGTACGAGCAGTACTTC
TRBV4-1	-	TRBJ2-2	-	CASSPGDRELFF	TGCGCCAGCAGCCCAGGGGATCGGGAGCTGTTTTTT
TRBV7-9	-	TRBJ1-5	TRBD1	CASSQGAGGQPQHF	TGTGCCAGCAGCCAGGGGGCAGGGGGTCAGCCCCAGCATTTT
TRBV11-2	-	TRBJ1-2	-	CASSLVSNYGYTF	TGTGCCAGCAGCTTGGTCAGTAACTATGGCTACACCTTC
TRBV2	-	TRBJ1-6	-	CASSEMAVNSPLHF	TGTGCCAGCAGTGAAATGGCAGTTAATTCACCCCTCCACTTT
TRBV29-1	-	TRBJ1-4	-	CSVDKGSGEKLFF	TGCAGCGTTGATAAGGGAAGCGGCGAAAAACTGTTTTTT
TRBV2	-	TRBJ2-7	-	CASSALTYEQYF	TGTGCCAGCAGTGCCTTAACCTACGAGCAGTACTTC
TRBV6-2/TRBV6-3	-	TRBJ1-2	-	CASSPTGDGYTF	TGTGCCAGCAGTCCGACCGGGGATGGCTACACCTTC
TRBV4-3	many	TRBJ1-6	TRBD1	CASSQDRDRGLFYNSPLHF	TGCGCCAGCAGCCAAGATAGGGACAGGGGGCTTTTCTATAATTCACCCCTCCACTTT
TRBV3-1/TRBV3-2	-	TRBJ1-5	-	CASSQDRRNQPQHF	TGTGCCAGCAGCCAAGATAGGAGAAATCAGCCCCAGCATTTT
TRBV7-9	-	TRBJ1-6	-	CASSSRTDLRHNSPLHF	TGTGCCAGCAGCTCTCGGACAGATCTCAGGCATAATTCACCCCTCCACTTT
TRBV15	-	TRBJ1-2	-	CATSRDRALAYGYTF	TGTGCCACCAGCAGAGACAGGGCTTTGGCCTATGGCTACACCTTC
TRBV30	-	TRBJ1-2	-	CAWSVWSRVFGGYTF	TGTGCCTGGAGTGTATGGTCACGGGTATTTGGTGGCTACACCTTC
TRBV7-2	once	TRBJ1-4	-	CASSLGQINEKLFF	TGTGCCAGCAGCCTCGGACAGATTAATGAAAAACTGTTTTTT
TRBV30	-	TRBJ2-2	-	CAWSVSSAGLGELFF	TGTGCCTGGAGTGTTTCTAGCGCGGGGCTCGGGGAGCTGTTTTTT
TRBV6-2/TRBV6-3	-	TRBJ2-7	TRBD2	CASSYMGGGPSPSTYEQYF	TGTGCCAGCAGTTACATGGGGGGAGGGCCCTCGCCCTCCACCTACGAGCAGTACTTC
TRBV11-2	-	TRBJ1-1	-	CASSGRGLKPMNTEAFF	TGTGCCAGCAGCGGCAGGGGTCTTAAACCTATGAACACTGAAGCTTTCTTT
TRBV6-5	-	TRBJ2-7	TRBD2	CASATAAGGAYEQYF	TGTGCCAGCGCCACCGCGGCGGGGGGGGCCTACGAGCAGTACTTC
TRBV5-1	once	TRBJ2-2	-	CASSLSDTGELFF	TGCGCCAGCAGCTTGTCGGACACCGGGGAGCTGTTTTTT
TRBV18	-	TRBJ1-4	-	CASSPQTANEKLFF	TGTGCCAGCTCACCTCAGACAGCTAATGAAAAACTGTTTTTT
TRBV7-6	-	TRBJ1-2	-	CASSLGLPGWNYGYTF	TGTGCCAGCAGCTTAGGTCTCCCGGGTTGGAACTATGGCTACACCTTC